This T cell receptor (beta chain) was identified during a study of T-cell reconstitution after alpha-beta-depleted transplantation in children. Overall study findings and caveats: Several hundred graft clones that had expanded were reportedly the source of alpha-beta T cells about two months after transplant. Newly made T cells mostly supplied T-cell counts and diversity one year after transplant.

Unique molecular identifiers were incorporated when the TCRbeta library was constructed. Each CDR3 protein gets one entry after TCRdb re-called the PCR reads with MiXCR. Of 300,000 to 400,000 distinct CDR3 sequences listed, around 15% are singletons. The CDR3 spans 14 residues. Germline lookup yields CDR1 ENHRY and CDR2 SYGVKD. The V end lost 2 bases, the J end lost 4 bases, and 10 bases lay between the germline ends. This clonotype was seen a handful of times. Its specificity is not known. The chain combines TRBV10-3 with TRBJ2-3; no firm D call. The receptor was isolated from a male patient under 10 years old who had a stem cell transplant for acute lymphoblastic leukemia, so the T cells may come from the graft donor. The source was PBMCs, mostly from graft donor cells, collected 360 days after TCRalphabeta/CD19-depleted stem cell transplant. CDR3 sequence (DNA): TGTGCCATCAGTGAGGGCCTCCCCTCAGATACGCAGTATTTT. Residues: CAISEGLPSDTQYF.